This T cell receptor beta chain was recovered during a study of OX40 agonist ivuxolimab in advanced cancers. Notes on the study in general: Expanded clones belonging to CD8+ T cells outnumbered, on average, those of CD4+.

V gave up 6 bases and J gave up 9 bases; unmatched junction bases: 11. From germline, CDR1 is WNHNN and CDR2 SYGVQD (reference sequence). CDR3 length: 15 residues. Sampling times: baseline, cycle 4 day 1, cycle 7 day 1. This clone was detected only once. Antigen: not known. Here immunoSEQ multiplex PCR was the method, and the copy in TCRdb shows in-frame clones only, minus some. The sample yields tens of thousands of clones, around 80% seen once. The chain links TRBV10-1 to TRBJ2-3, with TRBD2 matching 11 bases. Sequences were derived from CD4+ or CD8+ T cells sorted from blood, sampled in a trial of the OX40 agonist ivuxolimab. This sequence originates from an adult with an advanced solid tumor such as melanoma, head and neck, liver or kidney cancer. The CDR3 nucleotides are TGCGCCAGCAGCGTAGACGCTAGCGGGAGGAGCACGCAGTATTTT. Its protein product is CASSVDASGRSTQYF.